These 28 T cell receptor beta chains share one sample of origin, sequenced in a study of blood T cell repertoires in COVID-19. Assay used: immunoSEQ multiplex PCR; TCRdb lists only in-frame clones, some missing. The sample includes 150,000 to 200,000 clones, about 81% of them seen just once. The sample comprised peripheral blood. The source of these receptors is a human donor in a cohort sampled during active COVID-19.

The rearrangement uses TRBV15 and TRBJ1-3; no reliable D call. The V gene lost 0 bases and the J gene lost 4 bases, with 10 bases spanning the gap. CDR1 is LNHNV, CDR2 YYDKDF, per germline (reference sequence). The CDR3 loop spans 15 amino acids. The CDR3 reads CATSRDSGGGNTIYF. CDR3 DNA: TGTGCCACCAGCAGAGATAGTGGCGGGGGAAACACCATATATTTT.

The chain recombines TRBV13 with TRBJ1-5; D is uncertain. Germline V gene lookup returns CDR1 PRHDT and CDR2 FYEKMQ (reference sequence). With 0 bases removed from V and 5 bases from J, the gap between germline ends came to 11 bases. The CDR3 runs 15 residues. CDR3 coding DNA: TGTGCCAGCAGCTTAGGTGAAGGGAGGGATCAGCCCCAGCATTTT. Translated, it gives CASSLGEGRDQPQHF.

This clone was seen more than once but under ten times. The V and J genes are TRBV6-6 and TRBJ2-2; TRBD1 might be the D (5 bases). This CDR3 spans 13 amino acids. Germline CDR1 reads MNHNY; CDR2 reads SVGAGI (reference sequence). Trimming removed 6 bases from V and 6 bases from J, with 11 bases in between. Here the CDR3 reads CASRTGAPGELFF. DNA of the CDR3: TGTGCCAGCAGAACTGGGGCGCCCGGGGAGCTGTTTTTT.

V gene TRBV6-1 combines with J gene TRBJ2-3; D ambiguous. CDR3 length equals 12 residues. Per germline, CDR1 MNHNS and CDR2 SASEGT. V was cut by 1 base and J by 7 bases, with 6 bases left in between. CDR3 in DNA: TGTGCCAGCAGTGAAGGCGGAAATACGCAGTATTTT. Translation: CASSEGGNTQYF.

The chain is built from TRBV29-1 and TRBJ1-4, with D maybe TRBD1 (6 bases). The V end lost 6 bases, the J end lost 6 bases, and 8 bases lay between the germline ends. Germline V CDR1 and CDR2: SQVTM, ANQGSEA. This CDR3 has 11 amino acids. The CDR3 reads CSVHRDEKLFF. The CDR3 DNA reads TGCAGCGTCCACAGGGATGAAAAACTGTTTTTT.

This clone was detected a few times. This sequence joins TRBV19 and TRBJ1-4, with 10 bases identical to TRBD1. V shed 5 bases and J 8 bases; nucleotides not matched to a gene: 8. From germline, CDR1 is LNHDA and CDR2 SQIVND (reference sequence). There are 15 residues in the CDR3. In nucleotides, the CDR3 is TGTGCCAGTAGTCCCCCGGACAGGGGGGACGAAAAACTGTTTTTT. Its translation: CASSPPDRGDEKLFF.

DNA of the CDR3: TGTGCCAGCAGTTGGGGGGCTCGAGCGGGGATGGAGACCCAGTACTTC. Its translation is CASSWGARAGMETQYF. The genes are TRBV6-2 or TRBV6-3 and TRBJ2-5, with a tentative D call TRBD2 (7 bases). Trimming removed 4 bases at V and 5 bases at J, with 20 bases between. The germline CDR1 and CDR2 sequences are MNHEY and SVGEGT. This CDR3 region has 16 residues.

The genes are TRBV25-1 and TRBJ1-1, with a weak D call TRBD1 (5 bases). The CDR3 loop spans 15 amino acids. Trimming removed 3 bases at V and 6 bases at J, with 17 bases between. Per germline, CDR1 MGHDK and CDR2 SYGVNS. The CDR3 DNA sequence: TGTGCCAGCAGTGATCAGGGTTCACAGAGTGCTGAAGCTTTCTTT. Translation: CASSDQGSQSAEAFF. Complete variable domain (other parts from reference TRBV25-1 and TRBJ1-1): EADIYQTPRYLVIGTGKKITLECSQTMGHDKMYWYQQDPGMELHLIHYSYGVNSTEKGDLSSESTVSRIRTEHFPLTLESARPSHTSQYLCASSDQGSQSAEAFFGQGTRLTVV.

The chain uses TRBV30 and TRBJ2-7; 9 positions match TRBD2. CDR1 and CDR2 from the germline V gene are GTSNPN and SVGIG (reference sequence). V shed 0 bases and J 2 bases; nucleotides not matched to a gene: 14. This CDR3 spans 18 amino acids. CDR3 residues: CAWSVLPWTSETPYEQYF. Here the CDR3 DNA reads TGTGCCTGGAGTGTACTCCCCTGGACTAGCGAAACCCCCTACGAGCAGTACTTC.

This clone was detected only once. This sequence joins TRBV5-8 and TRBJ2-4; 8 nucleotides agree with TRBD1. The ends lost 0 bases at V and 1 base at J; junction bases unmatched: 0. Germline CDR1 reads SGHTS; CDR2 reads YDEGEE. The CDR3 spans 15 residues. CDR3 in DNA: TGTGCCAGCAGCTTGGGGGACAGGGCCAAAAACATTCAGTACTTC. As protein: CASSLGDRAKNIQYF.

The CDR3 nucleotides read TGTGCCAGCAGTTACCCCAGACAGGGGCGCACAGATACGCAGTATTTT. Its translation is CASSYPRQGRTDTQYF. The V call is TRBV27, the J call TRBJ2-3; 8 bases line up with TRBD1. The CDR3 extends over 16 amino acids. In germline, CDR1 is MNHEY, CDR2 SMNVEV (reference sequence). Trimming at V came to 4 bases and at J to 1 base, leaving 7 bases not matched to a gene.

V is TRBV5-8 and J is TRBJ2-3, with D maybe TRBD1 (5 bases). V was trimmed by 0 bases and J by 4 bases, leaving 15 bases between them. This CDR3 comprises 16 residues. Germline-derived CDR1 and CDR2 are SGHTS and YDEGEE. CDR3 in amino acids: CASSLAQQGRADTQYF. The CDR3 nucleotides are TGTGCCAGCAGCTTGGCCCAGCAGGGCAGAGCAGATACGCAGTATTTT.

The rearrangement uses TRBV21-1 and TRBJ1-5. TRBV21-1 is shown as a pseudogene. This CDR3 is built from 13 residues. DNA for the CDR3: TGTGCCAGCAGCAGAGAGGACAATCAGCCCCAGCATTTT. Protein sequence: CASSREDNQPQHF.

V usage is TRBV30 and J usage is TRBJ2-3, with 10 bases lining up with TRBD2. This CDR3 region has 15 residues. In germline, CDR1 is GTSNPN, CDR2 SVGIG (reference sequence). V was clipped by 2 bases and J by 3 bases; unmatched bases: 5. CDR3 nucleotide sequence: TGTGCCTGGAGTTCTAGCGGGAGTTCTACAGATACGCAGTATTTT. It codes for CAWSSSGSSTDTQYF.

This rearrangement joins TRBV6-6 to TRBJ1-3, with 8 positions matching TRBD1. After removal of 5 bases from V and 0 bases from J, the junction contained 9 bases not matched to a gene. Germline V CDR1 and CDR2: MNHNY, SVGAGI (reference sequence). CDR3 size: 17 residues. CDR3 sequence (DNA): TGTGCCAGCAGTCGCCGGGACAGGATTCGCTCTGGAAACACCATATATTTT. It specifies CASSRRDRIRSGNTIYF.

In the case of this clone: In the same sample, other DNA sequences code for this CDR3. This chain links TRBV5-1 with TRBJ1-1; tentatively, D is TRBD1 (5 bases). Germline CDR1 SGHRS, CDR2 YFSETQ. The V and J ends lost 4 bases and 0 bases respectively, with 10 bases between them. This CDR3 has 14 amino acids. The CDR3 DNA reads as TGCGCCAGCAGCCCCCAGGGTGTGAACACTGAAGCTTTCTTT. Amino acids: CASSPQGVNTEAFF.

This chain joins TRBV27 and TRBJ2-1; D perhaps matches TRBD2 (5 bases). Germline lookup yields CDR1 MNHEY and CDR2 SMNVEV (reference sequence). The CDR3 length is 16 residues. V was cut by 5 bases and J by 2 bases, with 16 bases left in between. The chain's CDR3 is CASSGSGSRTYNEQFF. CDR3 bases: TGTGCCAGCAGTGGTAGTGGGAGCAGAACCTACAATGAGCAGTTCTTC.

This chain links TRBV18 with TRBJ2-5; a possible D gene is TRBD1 (6 bases). CDR1 is KGHSH and CDR2 is LQKENI in the germline V gene. Trimming cost V 0 bases and J 2 bases, with 10 bases left between them. The CDR3 sequence is 15 residues long. This chain's CDR3 is CASSPPNREQETQYF. DNA for the CDR3: TGTGCCAGCTCACCACCGAACAGGGAGCAAGAGACCCAGTACTTC.

The DNA of the CDR3 is TGTGCCAGCATAACGACTAGCGGACTCTACGAGCAGTACTTC. Translating gives CASITTSGLYEQYF. V is TRBV6-5 and J is TRBJ2-7, with TRBD2 identical over 9 bases. This CDR3 has 14 amino acids. J was trimmed by 3 bases and V by 7 bases; bases with no gene match: 7. Germline CDR1 and CDR2: MNHEY and SVGAGI.

The chain carries TRBV7-8 and TRBJ2-1; 9 bases align to TRBD2. The CDR3 length is 14 residues. In germline, CDR1 is SGHVS, CDR2 FQNEAQ. Trimming removed 8 bases from V and 5 bases from J; junction bases left unmatched: 7. The CDR3 region has the DNA TGTGCCAGCTCGCTAGCGGGAAGGAACAATGAGCAGTTCTTC. Protein: CASSLAGRNNEQFF. Together with reference TRBV7-8 and TRBJ2-1, the CDR3 gives the full variable domain: GAGVSQSPRYKVAKRGQDVALRCDPISGHVSLFWYQQALGQGPEFLTYFQNEAQLDKSGLPSDRFFAERPEGSVSTLKIQRTQQEDSAVYLCASSLAGRNNEQFFGPGTRLTVL.

The chain uses TRBV6-1 and TRBJ2-7, with 8 positions matching TRBD1. Germline CDR1 MNHNS, CDR2 SASEGT. Germline trimming cut 11 bases from V and 7 bases from J; bases unmatched to any gene: 10. The CDR3 extends over 12 amino acids. The CDR3 nucleotides are TGTGCCTCCAGGACAGGGCCCGGGGAGCAGTACTTC. Protein sequence: CASRTGPGEQYF.

The chain has TRBV27 and TRBJ1-2; 7 bases match TRBD1. J was trimmed by 8 bases and V by 7 bases; bases with no gene match: 16. Germline loops: CDR1 MNHEY, CDR2 SMNVEV (reference sequence). The CDR3 sequence is 15 residues long. The CDR3, as DNA: TGTGCCAGCACTCGATCTCCAGGGGGAGGTGACGGCTACACCTTC. Translated: CASTRSPGGGDGYTF.

The rearrangement joins TRBV10-2 to TRBJ1-1; D is unresolved. The CDR3 loop spans 13 amino acids. Germline CDR1 is WSHSY and CDR2 is SAAADI. Trimming pared 7 bases from V and 1 base from J, leaving 10 bases between. The CDR3 nucleotides read TGCGCCAGCATTCGGGAGGGGAACACTGAAGCTTTCTTT. Encoded protein: CASIREGNTEAFF.

The gene calls are TRBV21-1 and TRBJ2-2; TRBD2 is the table's D call and was not checked against the DNA. TRBV21-1 is assigned pseudogene status. CDR3 length: 15 residues. The CDR3 loop reads CASSKAGGITGELFF. CDR3 DNA sequence: TGTGCCAGCAGCAAAGCGGGGGGGATCACCGGGGAGCTGTTTTTT.

This chain uses TRBV11-1 with TRBJ2-7; D possibly corresponds to TRBD1 (6 bases). Trimming took off 5 bases at V and 2 bases at J, with 16 bases between the two ends. The CDR3 totals 15 residues. In germline, CDR1 is SGHAT, CDR2 FQDESV (reference sequence). The CDR3 is CASSPSRGRAYEQYF. DNA of the CDR3: TGTGCCAGCAGCCCGAGCAGGGGAAGGGCCTACGAGCAGTACTTC. The variable domain in full, completed from reference TRBV11-1 and TRBJ2-7, reads EAEVAQSPRYKITEKSQAVAFWCDPISGHATLYWYRQILGQGPELLVQFQDESVVDDSQLPKDRFSAERLKGVDSTLKIQPAELGDSAMYLCASSPSRGRAYEQYFGPGTRLTVT.

CDR3 protein: CASRTSAAGGTDTQYF. In DNA, the CDR3 is TGTGCCAGCAGGACCTCGGCTGCGGGGGGGACAGATACGCAGTATTTT. The chain employs TRBV28 and TRBJ2-3; 9 bases are a match to TRBD2. The CDR3 consists of 16 residues. Germline V gene sequence: CDR1 MDHEN, CDR2 SYDVKM. After removal of 6 bases from V and 3 bases from J, the junction contained 10 bases not matched to a gene.

The gene calls are TRBV3-1 (or the pseudogene TRBV3-2) and TRBJ2-3; 15 bases agree with TRBD2. The trim removed 7 bases at V and 6 bases at J, leaving 8 bases unmatched. The CDR3 length is 16 residues. Germline V CDR1 and CDR2: LGHDT, YNNKEL (reference sequence). The CDR3 protein is CASTRTSGRAPDTQYF. The CDR3 bases are TGTGCCAGCACACGGACTAGCGGGAGGGCCCCCGATACGCAGTATTTT.

The genes are TRBV28 and TRBJ1-4; 8 nucleotides align to TRBD1. The V segment lost 8 bases and the J segment 6 bases; nucleotides outside the gene matches: 11. CDR1 and CDR2 (germline): MDHEN, SYDVKM. CDR3 length: 15 amino acids. CDR3 protein: CASVETGDYYEKLFF. CDR3 nucleotides: TGTGCCAGCGTAGAGACAGGGGATTACTATGAAAAACTGTTTTTT. Based on the CDR3 plus reference TRBV28 and TRBJ1-4, the full variable domain is DVKVTQSSRYLVKRTGEKVFLECVQDMDHENMFWYRQDPGLGLRLIYFSYDVKMKEKGDIPEGYSVSREKKERFSLILESASTNQTSMYLCASVETGDYYEKLFFGSGTQLSVL.